This TCR beta chain was identified during a study of blood T cells in healthy people across ages. General study results and limits: Diversity estimated from one million T cells was considered an underestimate.

This clonotype was seen only once. Its antigen is unknown. Primed by a sample-barcoded 5' primer and a J-beta primer mix, a second PCR proceeded for roughly 7 to 12 cycles. TCRdb recomputed calls from the 5' RACE reads with MiXCR, one row per CDR3 protein. The sample has about 640,000 distinct CDR3 sequences; under 65% are singletons. Germline CDR1 MDHEN, CDR2 SYDVKM. The CDR3 length is 17 residues. The sample taken for sequencing was blood. This clonotype was obtained from a man between 60 and 75 years old in good health. The chain employs TRBV28 and TRBJ2-7; either TRBD1 or TRBD2 may supply D (5 bases each). The DNA end is more similar to TRBJ2-5, so the J call may be wrong. The DNA for the CDR3 is TGTGCCAGCAGTTCCTCTGCCCGGGGCTACGGGATGGAGACCCAGTACTTC. Its protein product is CASSSSARGYGMETQYF.